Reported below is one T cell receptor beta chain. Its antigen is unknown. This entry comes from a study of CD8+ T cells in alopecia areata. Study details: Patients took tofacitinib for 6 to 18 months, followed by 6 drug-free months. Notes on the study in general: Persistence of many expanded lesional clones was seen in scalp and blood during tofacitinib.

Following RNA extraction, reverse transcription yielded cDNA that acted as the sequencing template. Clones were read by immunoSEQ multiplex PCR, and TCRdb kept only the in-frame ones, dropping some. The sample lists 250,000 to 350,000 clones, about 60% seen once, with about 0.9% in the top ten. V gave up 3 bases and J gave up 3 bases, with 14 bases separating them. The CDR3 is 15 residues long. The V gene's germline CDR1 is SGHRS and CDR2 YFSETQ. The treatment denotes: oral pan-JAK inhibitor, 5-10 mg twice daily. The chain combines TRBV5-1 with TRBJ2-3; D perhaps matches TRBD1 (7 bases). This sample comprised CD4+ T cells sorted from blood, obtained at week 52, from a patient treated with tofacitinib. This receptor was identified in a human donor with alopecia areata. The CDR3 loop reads CASSSEGQPTDTQYF. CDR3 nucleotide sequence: TGCGCCAGCAGCTCGGAGGGACAGCCAACAGATACGCAGTATTTT.